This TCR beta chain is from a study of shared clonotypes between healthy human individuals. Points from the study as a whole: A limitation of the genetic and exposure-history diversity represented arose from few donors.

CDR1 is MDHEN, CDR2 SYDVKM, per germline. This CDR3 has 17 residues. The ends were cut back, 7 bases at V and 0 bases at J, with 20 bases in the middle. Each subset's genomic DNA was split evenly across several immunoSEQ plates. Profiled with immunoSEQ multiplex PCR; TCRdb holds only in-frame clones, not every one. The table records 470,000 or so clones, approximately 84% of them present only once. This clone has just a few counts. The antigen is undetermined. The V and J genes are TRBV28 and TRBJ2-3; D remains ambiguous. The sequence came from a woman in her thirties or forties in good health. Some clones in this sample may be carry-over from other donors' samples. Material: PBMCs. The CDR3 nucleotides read TGTGCCAGCACCCCCCCCATGCTCGGGTTTAGCACAGATACGCAGTATTTT. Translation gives CASTPPMLGFSTDTQYF. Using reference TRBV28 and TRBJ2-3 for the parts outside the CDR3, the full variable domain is DVKVTQSSRYLVKRTGEKVFLECVQDMDHENMFWYRQDPGLGLRLIYFSYDVKMKEKGDIPEGYSVSREKKERFSLILESASTNQTSMYLCASTPPMLGFSTDTQYFGPGTRLTVL.